Included here is one TCR beta chain sequence, with context. This sample is drawn from a study of T cell changes during pregnancy in multiple sclerosis. Germline-derived CDR1 and CDR2 are ENHRY and SYGVKD. The CDR3 covers 13 residues. The J segment lost 5 bases and the V segment lost 8 bases, leaving 7 bases of the junction unmatched. Profiling relied on immunoSEQ multiplex PCR, and the TCRdb table lists in-frame clones only, not all of them. The table shows roughly 38,000 clones, with 75% to 95% occurring only once. The sequence derives from a female donor in good health, enrolled as a control in a pregnancy study. The chain carries TRBV10-3 and TRBJ2-5; the match to TRBD2 covers 8 bases. The source was CD4+ T cells from peripheral blood mononuclear cells, collected after pregnancy. The CDR3, as DNA: TGTGCCATCTCTGAGCGGGGGAGGGAGACCCAGTACTTC. It translates to CAISERGRETQYF.